Following are 17 T cell receptor beta chains from one sample sequenced in a study of T cells in narcolepsy. Sequencing was performed with immunoSEQ multiplex PCR; in TCRdb, only in-frame clones are kept and a portion is missing. This table holds roughly 30,000 clones, around 80% found once. Sequencing used CD45RA- memory CD4+ T cells from PBMCs. The receptors here all came from a human donor with narcolepsy.

The genes are TRBV30 and TRBJ1-5, with D perhaps TRBD1 (5 bases). Per germline, CDR1 GTSNPN and CDR2 SVGIG (reference sequence). V was trimmed by 1 base and J by 5 bases, leaving 9 bases between them. The CDR3 extends over 13 amino acids. The CDR3 spells CAWSDRQDQPQHF. CDR3 DNA sequence: TGTGCCTGGAGTGACAGGCAGGATCAGCCCCAGCATTTT.

This rearrangement joins TRBV6-4 to TRBJ1-5; tentative D call: TRBD1 (5 bases). The CDR3 sequence is 13 residues long. Germline loops: CDR1 MRHNA, CDR2 SNTAGT. Trimming pared 5 bases from V and 3 bases from J, leaving 8 bases between. DNA of the CDR3: TGTGCCAGCAGTTATGGGACCAATCAGCCCCAGCATTTT. Translation: CASSYGTNQPQHF.

J is TRBJ1-4 and V is TRBV4-1; 7 bases match TRBD1. Trimming cost V 0 bases and J 7 bases; bases outside gene matches: 5. The CDR3 sequence is 15 residues long. Germline V gene sequence: CDR1 MGHRA, CDR2 YSYEKL. The CDR3 loop reads CASSQDDRVGEKLFF. For the CDR3, the DNA is TGCGCCAGCAGCCAAGACGACAGGGTTGGTGAAAAACTGTTTTTT.

This rearrangement joins TRBV7-8 to TRBJ2-1, with 7 nucleotides matching TRBD1. The CDR3 totals 13 residues. Germline CDR1 and CDR2: SGHVS and FQNEAQ. V shed 5 bases, J shed 15 bases, and the junction held 13 bases outside the gene matches. The CDR3 coding sequence is TGTGCCAGCAGCCTACCAGACAGGGCGTATGGGTTCTTC. It codes for CASSLPDRAYGFF.

This sequence joins TRBV5-1 and TRBJ2-7; TRBD2 agrees at 8 bases. V trimming: 0 bases; J trimming: 2 bases; junction bases outside the gene matches: 10. Per germline, CDR1 SGHRS and CDR2 YFSETQ. This CDR3 region has 17 residues. The CDR3 DNA is TGCGCCAGCAGCTTGGGGCAGATACTAGCGGCGACCTACGAGCAGTACTTC. It specifies CASSLGQILAATYEQYF.

V and J are TRBV11-2 and TRBJ2-7, with 9 bases identical to TRBD2. This CDR3 has 15 amino acids. Germline CDR1 SGHAT, CDR2 FQNNGV. The V and J ends lost 5 bases and 4 bases, in that order; junction bases with no gene match: 9. This chain's CDR3 is CASSGGAGGPYEQYF. In DNA, the CDR3 is TGTGCCAGCAGCGGAGGGGCGGGAGGGCCTTACGAGCAGTACTTC.

In its sample, this clone was seen a few times. This chain connects TRBV15 to TRBJ2-5; TRBD2 aligns across 11 bases. CDR3 length: 18 residues. V trimming: 1 base; J trimming: 5 bases; junction bases outside the gene matches: 12. Germline V gene lookup returns CDR1 LNHNV and CDR2 YYDKDF (reference sequence). CDR3 sequence: CATSRAGTSGRRGETQYF. Written as DNA, the CDR3 is TGTGCCACCAGCAGAGCCGGTACTAGCGGGAGACGGGGTGAGACCCAGTACTTC. Complete variable domain (other parts from reference TRBV15 and TRBJ2-5): DAMVIQNPRYQVTQFGKPVTLSCSQTLNHNVMYWYQQKSSQAPKLLFHYYDKDFNNEADTPDNFQSRRPNTSFCFLDIRSPGLGDTAMYLCATSRAGTSGRRGETQYFGPGTRLLVL.

This chain joins TRBV18 and TRBJ2-3; D not resolved. Per germline, CDR1 KGHSH and CDR2 LQKENI. Trimming took 0 bases from V and 3 from J, leaving 7 bases between them. The CDR3 has 14 amino acids. The CDR3 DNA follows: TGTGCCAGCTCACCACCGAAGGGTACAGATACGCAGTATTTT. Translation: CASSPPKGTDTQYF.

In this sample, this clone turned up once. Relative to the germline gene, one junction end is altered; a read error may explain this. CDR3 bases: TGCGCCAGCAGCCAGACTAGCGGGGGCTACAATGGGCAGTTCTTC. It encodes CASSQTSGGYNGQFF. The chain uses TRBV4-1 and TRBJ2-1, with 12 bases lining up with TRBD2. This CDR3 is built from 15 residues. Germline V gives CDR1 MGHRA, CDR2 YSYEKL.

The rearrangement links TRBV27 to TRBJ2-5; a weak D match, TRBD2 (6 bases). This CDR3 region has 14 residues. CDR1 is MNHEY, CDR2 SMNVEV, per germline (reference sequence). The ends were cut back, 6 bases at V and 4 bases at J, with 15 bases in the middle. For the CDR3, the DNA is TGTGCCAGCAGACCCACTAGCATTGCAGAGACCCAGTACTTC. Protein product: CASRPTSIAETQYF.

In regard to this clone: The sample carries other DNA sequences with the same CDR3. V and J are TRBV6-5 and TRBJ1-4; perhaps TRBD1 as D (6 bases). The germline gives CDR1 MNHEY, CDR2 SVGAGI. The CDR3 contains 14 residues. The V end was cut by 6 bases, the J end by 6 bases, with 14 bases between. The CDR3 DNA follows: TGTGCCAGCAGGCGGACGGGGGGCGATGAAAAACTGTTTTTT. Encoded protein: CASRRTGGDEKLFF.

The chain carries TRBV6-6 and TRBJ2-2; TRBD2 is a possible D gene (6 bases). V lost 0 bases to trimming and J lost 3 bases, with 11 bases between them. The V gene's germline CDR1 is MNHNY and CDR2 SVGAGI (reference sequence). The length of the CDR3 is 16 residues. The CDR3 DNA reads as TGTGCCAGCAGTTACTCTGCCAGGAGGGACACCGGGGAGCTGTTTTTT. Residues: CASSYSARRDTGELFF.

In the case of this clone: At one end, the junction sequence differs from germline, possibly due to a read error. This chain uses TRBV7-2 with TRBJ2-2, with 9 bases that match TRBD2. The germline V gene encodes CDR1 SGHTA and CDR2 FQGNSA. The length of the CDR3 is 16 residues. DNA for the CDR3: TGTGCCAGCAGCTACCGGACTAGCGCACTCACCGGGAAGCTGTTTTTT. Translating it yields CASSYRTSALTGKLFF.

The chain links TRBV10-3 to TRBJ2-7, with D perhaps TRBD2 (5 bases). In germline, CDR1 is ENHRY, CDR2 SYGVKD. V was cut by 8 bases and J by 0 bases, with 8 bases left in between. The CDR3 is 12 residues long. The CDR3, as DNA: TGTGCCATCGGGAGAAGCTCCTACGAGCAGTACTTC. Amino acids: CAIGRSSYEQYF.

This clone appeared a few times. The chain carries TRBV2 and TRBJ2-7; D is unresolved. The V end was cut by 6 bases, the J end by 6 bases, with 12 bases between. This CDR3 has 12 amino acids. Per the germline V gene, CDR1 is SNHLY and CDR2 is FYNNEI. CDR3 DNA sequence: TGTGCCAGCAGCCTTCAGCGCGGCGAGCAGTACTTC. Its protein is CASSLQRGEQYF. Full variable domain (remainder filled in from reference TRBV2 and TRBJ2-7): EPEVTQTPSHQVTQMGQEVILRCVPISNHLYFYWYRQILGQKVEFLVSFYNNEISEKSEIFDDQFSVERPDGSNFTLKIRSTKLEDSAMYFCASSLQRGEQYFGPGTRLTVT.

V gene TRBV29-1 combines with J gene TRBJ1-2; possible D gene TRBD1, 5 bases. This CDR3 is built from 12 residues. V lost 7 bases and J lost 5, with 14 bases in between. CDR1 and CDR2 (germline): SQVTM, ANQGSEA. The chain's CDR3 is CSAQTGGYGYTF. The CDR3 DNA sequence: TGCAGCGCTCAGACCGGGGGGTATGGCTACACCTTC.

This rearrangement joins TRBV9 to TRBJ2-4; TRBD1 might be the D (5 bases). The length of the CDR3 is 16 residues. Trimming took off 3 bases at V and 3 bases at J, with 16 bases between the two ends. The V gene's germline CDR1 is SGDLS and CDR2 YYNGEE. The CDR3 here is CASSEGSWLDKNIQYF. In DNA, the CDR3 is TGTGCCAGCAGCGAGGGGTCGTGGTTGGACAAAAACATTCAGTACTTC.